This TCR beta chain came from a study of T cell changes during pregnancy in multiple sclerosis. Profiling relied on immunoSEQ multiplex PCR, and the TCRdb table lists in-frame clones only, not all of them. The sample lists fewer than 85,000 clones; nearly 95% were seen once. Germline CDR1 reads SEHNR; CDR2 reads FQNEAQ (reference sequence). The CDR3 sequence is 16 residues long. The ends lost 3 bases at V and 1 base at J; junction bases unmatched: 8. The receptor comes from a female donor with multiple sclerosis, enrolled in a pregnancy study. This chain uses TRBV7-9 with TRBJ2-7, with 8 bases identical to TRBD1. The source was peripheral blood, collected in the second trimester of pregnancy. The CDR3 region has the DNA TGTGCCAGCAGCTTCCCCAGGACAGGGTCATCCTACGAGCAGTACTTC. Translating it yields CASSFPRTGSSYEQYF.